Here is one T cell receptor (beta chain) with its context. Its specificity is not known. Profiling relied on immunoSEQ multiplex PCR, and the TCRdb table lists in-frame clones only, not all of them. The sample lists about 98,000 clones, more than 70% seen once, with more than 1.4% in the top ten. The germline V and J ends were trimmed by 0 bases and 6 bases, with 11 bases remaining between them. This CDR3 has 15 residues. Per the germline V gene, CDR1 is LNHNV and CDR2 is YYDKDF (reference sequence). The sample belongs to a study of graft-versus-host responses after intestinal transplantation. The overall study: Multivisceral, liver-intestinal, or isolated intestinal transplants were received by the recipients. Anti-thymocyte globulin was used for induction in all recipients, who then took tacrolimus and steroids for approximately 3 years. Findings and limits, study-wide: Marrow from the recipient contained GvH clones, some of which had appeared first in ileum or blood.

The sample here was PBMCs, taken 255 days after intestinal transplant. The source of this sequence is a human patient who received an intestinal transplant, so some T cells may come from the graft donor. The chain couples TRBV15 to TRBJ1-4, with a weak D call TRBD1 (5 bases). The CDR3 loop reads CATSRDKEGYEKLFF. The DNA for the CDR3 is TGTGCCACCAGCAGAGATAAGGAGGGGTATGAAAAACTGTTTTTT.